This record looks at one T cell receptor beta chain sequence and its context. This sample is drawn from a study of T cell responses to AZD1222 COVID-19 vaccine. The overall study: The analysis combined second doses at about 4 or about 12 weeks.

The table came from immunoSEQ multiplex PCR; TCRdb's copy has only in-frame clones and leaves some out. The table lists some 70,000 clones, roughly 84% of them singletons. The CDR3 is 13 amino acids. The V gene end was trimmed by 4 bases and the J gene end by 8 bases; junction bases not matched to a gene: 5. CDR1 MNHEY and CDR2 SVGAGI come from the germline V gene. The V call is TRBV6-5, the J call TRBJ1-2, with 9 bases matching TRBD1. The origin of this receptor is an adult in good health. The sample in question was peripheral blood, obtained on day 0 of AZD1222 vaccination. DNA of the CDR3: TGTGCCAGCAGTTTCTTCGGACAGGGGGGCTACACCTTC. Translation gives CASSFFGQGGYTF.